This T cell receptor (beta chain) was recorded in a study of blood T cell repertoires in COVID-19. CDR1 and CDR2 from the germline V gene are SEHNR and FQNEAQ (reference sequence). CDR3 length equals 16 residues. The junction had 4 bases not matched to a gene; V was cut back by 5 bases and J by 1 base. This table comes from immunoSEQ multiplex PCR, and its TCRdb copy is limited to in-frame clones, with some not included. The sample records about 250,000 clones, roughly 84% being singletons. This clone occurred once. Enrolled through a virtual design, the participants were between roughly 18 and 100 years of age and came from about two dozen US areas. Self-reported history from a screening survey and questionnaire set each donor's cohort. People in the exposed group encountered a COVID-19 case within 2 weeks before entering the study.

The chain links TRBV7-9 to TRBJ2-6, with 8 bases matching TRBD1. Sample: PBMCs or T cells enriched from blood (not recorded which). This TCR came from a woman between 45 and 65 years old who had been exposed to COVID-19. DNA of the CDR3: TGTGCCAGCAGCCCCGGACAGGGTTCTGGGGCCAACGTCCTGACTTTC. Translated: CASSPGQGSGANVLTF.